The clone carrying this T cell receptor (beta chain) was observed many times. Whoever was chosen for sequencing had shown CD8+CD57+ cell expansion by flow cytometry. Unmatched junction bases numbered 4, after V lost 5 bases and J lost 5 bases. Per germline, CDR1 SGHTA and CDR2 FQGNSA. This CDR3 region has 14 residues. The TCR beta profiling, which covered VDJ combination and CDR3 sequence, was carried out using genomic DNA as the template. Via MiXCR, TCRdb re-called the reads, giving one row per CDR3 protein. The table includes 400,000 to 600,000 distinct CDR3 sequences, around 32% detected once. This specimen comes from a study of CD8+CD57+ T cells in acquired aplastic anemia.

Material: sorted CD4+, CD8+, or CD8+CD57+ T cells (not recorded which) from PBMCs. The receptor was isolated from a human donor with aplastic anemia. This sequence joins TRBV7-2 and TRBJ1-5; 9 nucleotides align to TRBD1. The CDR3 is CASSIRQGDQPQHF. The CDR3 DNA follows: TGTGCCAGCAGCATTCGACAGGGGGATCAGCCCCAGCATTTT.